This record concerns one T cell receptor (beta chain) sequence. Antigen: not known. The sample belongs to a study of OX40 agonist ivuxolimab in advanced cancers. In the study overall: Earlier anti-PD-1, anti-PD-L1 or anti-CTLA-4 therapy was permitted; 30% to 45% had received some. Partial responses were seen in three patients, one with hepatocellular carcinoma and two with cutaneous melanoma. Notes on the study in general: CD4+ T cells averaged fewer expanded clones than CD8+ T cells. At 0.1 to 3.0 mg/kg, CD4+ and CD8+ blood T cells expanded clonally by week 6.

Libraries were prepared by immunoSEQ multiplex PCR; TCRdb keeps only in-frame clonotypes and omits some of them. The sample lists about 79,000 clones; over 75% were seen once. This sequence was found in an adult with an advanced solid tumor such as melanoma, head and neck, liver or kidney cancer. The specimen was CD4+ or CD8+ T cells sorted from blood, collected in a trial of the OX40 agonist ivuxolimab.

The CDR3 loop reads CASSFGSTRTDTQYF. CDR3 nucleotides: TGCGCCAGCAGCTTTGGTAGCACGCGCACAGATACGCAGTATTTT. The chain carries TRBV5-1 and TRBJ2-3; D gene uncertain. This CDR3 has 15 residues. Germline V gene lookup returns CDR1 SGHRS and CDR2 YFSETQ. The V gene lost 2 bases and the J gene lost 1 base, with 11 bases spanning the gap.